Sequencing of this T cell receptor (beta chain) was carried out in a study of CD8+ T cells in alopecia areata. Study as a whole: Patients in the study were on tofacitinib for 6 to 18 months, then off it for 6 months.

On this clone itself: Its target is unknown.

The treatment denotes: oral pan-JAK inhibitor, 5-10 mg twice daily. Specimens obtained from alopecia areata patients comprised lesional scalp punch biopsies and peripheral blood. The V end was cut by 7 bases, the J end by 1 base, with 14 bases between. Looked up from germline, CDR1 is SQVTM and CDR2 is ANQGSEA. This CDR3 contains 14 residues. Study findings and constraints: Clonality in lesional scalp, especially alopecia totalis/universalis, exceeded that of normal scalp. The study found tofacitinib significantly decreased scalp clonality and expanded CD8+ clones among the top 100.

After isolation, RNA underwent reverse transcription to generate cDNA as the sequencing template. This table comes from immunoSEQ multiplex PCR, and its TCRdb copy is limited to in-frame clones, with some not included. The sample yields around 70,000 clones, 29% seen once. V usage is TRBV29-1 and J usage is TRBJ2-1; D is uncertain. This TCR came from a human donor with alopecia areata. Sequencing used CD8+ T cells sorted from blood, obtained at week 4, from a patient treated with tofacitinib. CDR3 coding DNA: TGCAGCGCCCCCGACCACCTTTCCTACAATGAGCAGTTCTTC. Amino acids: CSAPDHLSYNEQFF.